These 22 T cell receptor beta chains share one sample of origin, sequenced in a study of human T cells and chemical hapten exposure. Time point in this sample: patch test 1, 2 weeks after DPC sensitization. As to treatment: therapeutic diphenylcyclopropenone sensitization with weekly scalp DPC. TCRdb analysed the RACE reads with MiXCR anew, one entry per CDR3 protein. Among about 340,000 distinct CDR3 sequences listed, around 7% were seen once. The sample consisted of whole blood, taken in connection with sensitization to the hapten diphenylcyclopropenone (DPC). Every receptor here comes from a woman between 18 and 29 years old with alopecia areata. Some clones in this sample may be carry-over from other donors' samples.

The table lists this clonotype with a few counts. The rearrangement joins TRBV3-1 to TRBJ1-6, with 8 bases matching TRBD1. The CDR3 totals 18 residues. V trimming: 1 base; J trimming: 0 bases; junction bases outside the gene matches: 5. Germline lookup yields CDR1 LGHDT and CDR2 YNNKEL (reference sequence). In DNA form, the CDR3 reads TGTGCCAGCAGCCAAGCACGGACAGGGCTCTCCTATAATTCACCCCTCCACTTT. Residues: CASSQARTGLSYNSPLHF.

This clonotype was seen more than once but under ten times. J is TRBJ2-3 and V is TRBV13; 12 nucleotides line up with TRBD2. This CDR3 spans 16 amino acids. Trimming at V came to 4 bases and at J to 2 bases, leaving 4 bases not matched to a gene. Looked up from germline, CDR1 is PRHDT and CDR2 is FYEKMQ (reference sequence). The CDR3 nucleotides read TGTGCCAGCAGCTCCCGGACTAGCGGGGCCACAGATACGCAGTATTTT. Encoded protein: CASSSRTSGATDTQYF.

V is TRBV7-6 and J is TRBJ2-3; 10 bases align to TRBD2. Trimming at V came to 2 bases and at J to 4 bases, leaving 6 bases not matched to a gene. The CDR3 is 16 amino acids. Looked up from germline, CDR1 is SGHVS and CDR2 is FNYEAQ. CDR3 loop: CASSLLSGGGPDTQYF. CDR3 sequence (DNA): TGTGCCAGCAGCTTACTAAGCGGGGGGGGGCCAGATACGCAGTATTTT.

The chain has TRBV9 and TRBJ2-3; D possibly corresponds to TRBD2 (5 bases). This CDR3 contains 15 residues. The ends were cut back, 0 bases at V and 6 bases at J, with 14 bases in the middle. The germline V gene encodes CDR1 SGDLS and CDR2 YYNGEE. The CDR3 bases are TGTGCCAGCAGCGTAGGGAACCGACTACTGGATACGCAGTATTTT. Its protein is CASSVGNRLLDTQYF.

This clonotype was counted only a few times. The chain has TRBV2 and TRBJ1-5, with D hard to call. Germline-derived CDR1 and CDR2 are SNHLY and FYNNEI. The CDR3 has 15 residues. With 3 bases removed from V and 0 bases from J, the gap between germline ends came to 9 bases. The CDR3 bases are TGTGCCAGCAGTGAGCAGCTTGGTAGCAATCAGCCCCAGCATTTT. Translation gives CASSEQLGSNQPQHF.

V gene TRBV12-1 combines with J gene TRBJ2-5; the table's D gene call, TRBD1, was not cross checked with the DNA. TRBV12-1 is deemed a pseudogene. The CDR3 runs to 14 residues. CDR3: CASRSTGTEETQYF. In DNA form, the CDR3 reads TGTGCCAGCAGATCCACAGGGACTGAGGAGACCCAGTACTTC.

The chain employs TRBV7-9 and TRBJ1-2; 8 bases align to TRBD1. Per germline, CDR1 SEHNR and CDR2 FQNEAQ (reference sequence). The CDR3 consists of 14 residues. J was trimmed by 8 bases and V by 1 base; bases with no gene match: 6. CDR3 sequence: CASSLEDRAAGYTF. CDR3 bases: TGTGCCAGCAGCTTAGAGGACAGGGCGGCCGGCTACACCTTC.

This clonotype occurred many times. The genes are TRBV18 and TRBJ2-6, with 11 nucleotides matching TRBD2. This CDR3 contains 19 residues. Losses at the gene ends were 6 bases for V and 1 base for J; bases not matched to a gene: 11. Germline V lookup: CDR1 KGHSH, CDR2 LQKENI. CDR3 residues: CASSQLAGEVISGANVLTF. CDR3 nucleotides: TGTGCCAGCTCCCAACTAGCGGGGGAAGTTATTTCTGGGGCCAACGTCCTGACTTTC.

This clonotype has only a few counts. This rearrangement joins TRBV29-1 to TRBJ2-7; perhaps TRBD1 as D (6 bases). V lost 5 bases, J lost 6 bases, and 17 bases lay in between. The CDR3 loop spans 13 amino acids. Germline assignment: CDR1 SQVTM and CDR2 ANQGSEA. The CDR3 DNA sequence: TGCAGCGTTAAGGAACAGGGAGAAGGCGAGCAGTACTTC. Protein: CSVKEQGEGEQYF.

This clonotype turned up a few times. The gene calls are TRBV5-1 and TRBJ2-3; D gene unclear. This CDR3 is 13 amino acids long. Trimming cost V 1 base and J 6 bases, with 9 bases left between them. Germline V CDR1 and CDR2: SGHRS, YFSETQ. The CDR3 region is CASSLSFTDTQYF. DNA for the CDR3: TGCGCCAGCAGCTTGTCCTTCACTGATACGCAGTATTTT.

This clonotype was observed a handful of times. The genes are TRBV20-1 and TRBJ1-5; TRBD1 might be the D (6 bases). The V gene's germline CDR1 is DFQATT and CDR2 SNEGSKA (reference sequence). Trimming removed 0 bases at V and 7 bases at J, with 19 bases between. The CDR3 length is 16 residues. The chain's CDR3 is CSARDWNREYEQPQHF. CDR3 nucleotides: TGCAGTGCTAGAGATTGGAACAGGGAGTATGAACAGCCCCAGCATTTT.

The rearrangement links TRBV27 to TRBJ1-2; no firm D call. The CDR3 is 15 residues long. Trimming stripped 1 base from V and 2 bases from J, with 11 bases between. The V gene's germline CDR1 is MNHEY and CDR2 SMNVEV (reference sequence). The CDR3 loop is CASSLFPQRNYGYTF. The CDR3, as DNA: TGTGCCAGCAGTTTATTCCCTCAAAGGAACTATGGCTACACCTTC.

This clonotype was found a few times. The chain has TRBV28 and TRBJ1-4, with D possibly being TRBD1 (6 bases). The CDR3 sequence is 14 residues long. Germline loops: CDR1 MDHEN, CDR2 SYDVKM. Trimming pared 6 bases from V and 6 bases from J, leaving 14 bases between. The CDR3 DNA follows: TGTGCCAGCAGCTACCCGTCAGGGGATGAAAAACTGTTTTTT. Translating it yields CASSYPSGDEKLFF.

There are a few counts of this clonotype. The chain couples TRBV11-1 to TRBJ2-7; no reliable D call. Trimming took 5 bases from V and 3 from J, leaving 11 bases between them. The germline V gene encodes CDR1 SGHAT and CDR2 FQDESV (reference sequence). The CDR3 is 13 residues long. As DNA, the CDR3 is TGTGCCAGCAGCATCTTCGTGAGCTACGAGCAGTACTTC. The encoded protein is CASSIFVSYEQYF.

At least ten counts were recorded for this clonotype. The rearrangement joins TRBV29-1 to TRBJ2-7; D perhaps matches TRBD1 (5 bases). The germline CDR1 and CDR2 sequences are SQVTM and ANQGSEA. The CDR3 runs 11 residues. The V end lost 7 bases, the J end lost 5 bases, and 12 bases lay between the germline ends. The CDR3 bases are TGCAGCGCGAGGACAAGTGACGAGCAGTACTTC. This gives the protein CSARTSDEQYF.

The CDR3 reads CASRPGQSSGYTF. In DNA form, the CDR3 reads TGTGCCAGCAGGCCGGGACAGTCTAGCGGCTACACCTTC. This chain connects TRBV12-3 or TRBV12-4 to TRBJ1-2; 7 nucleotides match TRBD1. Trimming cost V 6 bases and J 8 bases; bases outside gene matches: 9. The CDR3 runs 13 residues.

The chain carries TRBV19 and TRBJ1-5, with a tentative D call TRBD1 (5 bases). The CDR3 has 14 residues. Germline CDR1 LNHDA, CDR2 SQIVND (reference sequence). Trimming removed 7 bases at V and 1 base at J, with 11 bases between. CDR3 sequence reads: CASTWGESNQPQHF. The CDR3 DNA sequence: TGTGCCAGTACCTGGGGGGAAAGCAATCAGCCCCAGCATTTT.

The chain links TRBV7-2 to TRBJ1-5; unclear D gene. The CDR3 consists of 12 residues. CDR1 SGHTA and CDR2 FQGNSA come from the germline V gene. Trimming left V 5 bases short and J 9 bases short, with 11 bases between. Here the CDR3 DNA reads TGTGCCAGCAGCCTACCGGGGTTGCCCCAGCATTTT. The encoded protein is CASSLPGLPQHF.

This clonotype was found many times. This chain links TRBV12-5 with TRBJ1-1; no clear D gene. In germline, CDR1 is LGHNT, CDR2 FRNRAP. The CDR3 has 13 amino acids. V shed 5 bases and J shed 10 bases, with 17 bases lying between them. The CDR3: CASGTLDLSGAFF. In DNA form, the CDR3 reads TGTGCTAGTGGTACTTTGGACCTCTCCGGAGCTTTCTTT.

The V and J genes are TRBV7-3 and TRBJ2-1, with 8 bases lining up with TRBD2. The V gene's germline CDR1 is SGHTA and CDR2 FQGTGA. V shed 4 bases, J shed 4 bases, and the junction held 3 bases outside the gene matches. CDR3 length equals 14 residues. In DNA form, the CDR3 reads TGTGCCAGCAGCTCGGGACTAGATTACAATGAGCAGTTCTTC. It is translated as CASSSGLDYNEQFF.

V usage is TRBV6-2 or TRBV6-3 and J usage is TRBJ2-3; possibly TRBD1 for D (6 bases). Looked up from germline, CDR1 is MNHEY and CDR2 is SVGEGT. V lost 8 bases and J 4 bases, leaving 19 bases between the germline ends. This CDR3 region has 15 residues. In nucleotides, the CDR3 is TGTGCCAGCCTAAATTTGGGGGCCAGGCCAGATACGCAGTATTTT. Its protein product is CASLNLGARPDTQYF.

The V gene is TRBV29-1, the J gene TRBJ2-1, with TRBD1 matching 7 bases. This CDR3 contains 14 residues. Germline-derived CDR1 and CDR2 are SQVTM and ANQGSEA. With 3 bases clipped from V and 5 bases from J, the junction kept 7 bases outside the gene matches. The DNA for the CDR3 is TGCAGCGTTGACGCAGGGGGAACTGACAATGAGCAGTTCTTC. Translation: CSVDAGGTDNEQFF.